Shown below are 20 T cell receptor beta chains from a single sample sequenced in a study of blood T cell repertoires in COVID-19. The assay was immunoSEQ multiplex PCR, and TCRdb's table has in-frame clones only and misses some. The sample lists about 150,000 clones, 80% to 90% occurring once. Sequencing input: peripheral blood. Source of these receptors: a woman between 50 and 59 years old with acute or convalescent COVID-19.

V is TRBV4-1 and J is TRBJ1-1; unclear D gene. The length of the CDR3 is 14 residues. CDR1 and CDR2 (germline): MGHRA, YSYEKL. V was pared by 0 bases and J by 5 bases, with 10 bases between. The CDR3 spells CASSQENGHTEAFF. CDR3 DNA: TGCGCCAGCAGCCAAGAAAATGGGCATACTGAAGCTTTCTTT.

This clone was seen just once. The rearrangement links TRBV10-3 to TRBJ2-2; a possible D gene is TRBD2 (6 bases). Germline V gene lookup returns CDR1 ENHRY and CDR2 SYGVKD. This CDR3 has 17 residues. Trimming pared 0 bases from V and 2 bases from J, leaving 13 bases between. CDR3 sequence (DNA): TGTGCCATCAGTGAGTCGACGGGACTTTTAAACACCGGGGAGCTGTTTTTT. As protein: CAISESTGLLNTGELFF.

The rearrangement links TRBV28 to TRBJ1-5, with 10 bases identical to TRBD1. The V segment lost 5 bases and the J segment 5 bases; nucleotides outside the gene matches: 3. Germline V CDR1 and CDR2: MDHEN, SYDVKM. The CDR3 sequence is 14 residues long. This CDR3 is CASSPGQGYQPQHF. Here the CDR3 DNA reads TGTGCCAGCAGTCCGGGACAGGGGTATCAGCCCCAGCATTTT.

The genes are TRBV23-1 and TRBJ1-4; TRBD1 matches 7 bases. TRBV23-1 is an open reading frame whose function is uncertain. The CDR3 sequence is 17 residues long. Trimming at V came to 2 bases and at J to 3 bases, leaving 9 bases not matched to a gene. Here the CDR3 reads CASSQESGGRPNEKLFF. CDR3 nucleotide sequence: TGCGCCAGCAGTCAAGAATCAGGGGGTCGGCCTAATGAAAAACTGTTTTTT.

This clone was seen only a few times. The genes are TRBV5-4 and TRBJ1-1, with D unresolved. CDR1 and CDR2 (germline): SGHNT, YYREEE (reference sequence). Trimming took off 1 base at V and 0 bases at J, with 4 bases between the two ends. The CDR3 sequence is 13 residues long. As DNA, the CDR3 is TGTGCCAGCAGCTTGCAGATGAACACTGAAGCTTTCTTT. As protein: CASSLQMNTEAFF.

V gene TRBV4-3 combines with J gene TRBJ1-2, with a weak D call TRBD1 (5 bases). Germline CDR1 is LGHNA and CDR2 is YSLEER. The CDR3 is 14 residues long. Trimming stripped 4 bases from V and 7 bases from J, with 16 bases between. DNA of the CDR3: TGCGCCAGCAGCCCGCCGAAGGGGATTGGTGGCTACACCTTC. This codes for CASSPPKGIGGYTF.

The rearrangement joins TRBV4-2 to TRBJ1-2; unclear D gene. Trimming took 0 bases from V and 6 from J, leaving 14 bases between them. Germline-derived CDR1 and CDR2 are LGHNA and YNFKEQ. The CDR3 loop spans 15 amino acids. Here the CDR3 DNA reads TGTGCCAGCAGCCAAGATCTGCGGGGATGGAATGGCTACACCTTC. Translated, it gives CASSQDLRGWNGYTF.

The rearrangement joins TRBV6-2 or TRBV6-3 to TRBJ2-1, with 8 bases lining up with TRBD2. V shed 4 bases, J shed 6 bases, and the junction held 2 bases outside the gene matches. The CDR3 totals 13 residues. Looked up from germline, CDR1 is MNHEY and CDR2 is SVGEGT. The CDR3 sequence is CASSSSGGNEQFF. The CDR3, as DNA: TGTGCCAGCAGTTCCAGCGGGGGCAATGAGCAGTTCTTC.

V and J are TRBV4-3 and TRBJ2-3; possibly TRBD1 for D (5 bases). Germline CDR1 is LGHNA and CDR2 is YSLEER. This CDR3 is built from 16 residues. V lost 2 bases and J lost 2, with 14 bases in between. Written as DNA, the CDR3 is TGCGCCAGCAGCCAACGCCCAGGGTCCCCCACAGATACGCAGTATTTT. Encoded protein: CASSQRPGSPTDTQYF.

The chain links TRBV7-3 to TRBJ2-1; 14 bases agree with TRBD2. CDR3 length: 16 amino acids. Germline V lookup: CDR1 SGHTA, CDR2 FQGTGA. The ends lost 2 bases at V and 7 bases at J; junction bases unmatched: 4. The CDR3 protein is CASSLGTSGGRNEQFF. The CDR3 bases are TGTGCCAGCAGCTTAGGGACTAGCGGGGGACGAAATGAGCAGTTCTTC.

In nucleotides, the CDR3 is TGCGCCAGCAGCCCGCTGACAGGGGGGGTAGGAGAGACCCAGTACTTC. Amino acid sequence: CASSPLTGGVGETQYF. The V gene is TRBV5-1, the J gene TRBJ2-5; TRBD1 matches at 9 bases. Germline V CDR1 and CDR2: SGHRS, YFSETQ. The V and J ends lost 4 bases and 4 bases, in that order; junction bases with no gene match: 11. CDR3 length: 16 residues.

This sequence joins TRBV28 and TRBJ1-6; TRBD1 might be the D (5 bases). V gave up 5 bases and J gave up 8 bases, with 19 bases separating them. Germline V gene data show CDR1 as MDHEN and CDR2 as SYDVKM. The CDR3 is 16 amino acids. The CDR3 DNA is TGTGCCAGCAGTCCCACTCAACTCACGGGGGATTCACCCCTCCACTTT. Its protein product is CASSPTQLTGDSPLHF. Together with reference TRBV28 and TRBJ1-6, the CDR3 gives the full variable domain: DVKVTQSSRYLVKRTGEKVFLECVQDMDHENMFWYRQDPGLGLRLIYFSYDVKMKEKGDIPEGYSVSREKKERFSLILESASTNQTSMYLCASSPTQLTGDSPLHFGNGTRLTVT.

The chain is built from TRBV10-2 and TRBJ1-5; tentatively, D is TRBD1 (6 bases). V was trimmed by 7 bases and J by 7 bases, leaving 17 bases between them. Germline V lookup: CDR1 WSHSY, CDR2 SAAADI. The CDR3 has 14 amino acids. In DNA, the CDR3 is TGCGCCAGCAAGACGTCGGCAGGGGACCAGCCCCAGCATTTT. Its protein is CASKTSAGDQPQHF.

The V gene is TRBV19, the J gene TRBJ2-5, with 12 bases aligning to TRBD2. CDR1 is LNHDA, CDR2 SQIVND, per germline (reference sequence). This CDR3 region has 15 residues. Unmatched junction bases numbered 2, after V lost 3 bases and J lost 3 bases. This CDR3 reads CASSISSGREETQYF. CDR3 DNA sequence: TGTGCCAGTAGTATTTCTAGCGGGAGGGAAGAGACCCAGTACTTC.

This sequence joins TRBV9 and TRBJ2-7; D unresolved. The germline V gene has CDR1 SGDLS and CDR2 YYNGEE. The CDR3 is made up of 14 amino acids. Trimming left V 0 bases short and J 6 bases short, with 13 bases between. The CDR3 sequence: CASSVGSLNREQYF. The DNA for the CDR3 is TGTGCCAGCAGCGTAGGGAGCCTGAATCGCGAGCAGTACTTC.

J is TRBJ1-2 and V is TRBV6-1; 10 bases are a match to TRBD1. In germline, CDR1 is MNHNS, CDR2 SASEGT. CDR3 length: 15 residues. V lost 5 bases, J lost 4 bases, and 7 bases stayed unmatched. The chain's CDR3 is CASSSGGQGGYGYTF. CDR3 nucleotide sequence: TGTGCCAGCAGTTCCGGAGGACAGGGGGGCTATGGCTACACCTTC.

This clone showed up just a few times. This chain links TRBV5-8 with TRBJ1-6; 7 positions match TRBD1. Germline V lookup: CDR1 SGHTS, CDR2 YDEGEE. The CDR3 contains 16 residues. J was trimmed by 0 bases and V by 4 bases; bases with no gene match: 4. CDR3 DNA: TGTGCCAGCAGCCAGGGACAGAGCTCCTATAATTCACCCCTCCACTTT. Amino acid sequence: CASSQGQSSYNSPLHF.

V is TRBV19 and J is TRBJ1-2; possible D gene TRBD1, 5 bases. Germline V gives CDR1 LNHDA, CDR2 SQIVND (reference sequence). Trimming pared 4 bases from V and 8 bases from J, leaving 14 bases between. The CDR3 sequence is 13 residues long. The CDR3 reads CASSTRAGRGYTF. CDR3 bases: TGTGCCAGTAGTACCCGGGCGGGGCGAGGCTACACCTTC.

J is TRBJ1-1 and V is TRBV5-4, with TRBD1 identical over 8 bases. CDR3 length equals 16 residues. CDR1 and CDR2 (germline): SGHNT, YYREEE (reference sequence). Trimming at V came to 5 bases and at J to 0 bases, leaving 9 bases not matched to a gene. CDR3 coding DNA: TGTGCCAGCAGTTCCGACAGGGGCGACATGAACACTGAAGCTTTCTTT. Translated, it gives CASSSDRGDMNTEAFF.

The CDR3, as DNA: TGTGCCAGCAGTGAGGGCACCGGGACAGGGATAAGTATTTGGAATTCACCCCTCCACTTT. Translation: CASSEGTGTGISIWNSPLHF. V and J are TRBV6-1 and TRBJ1-6; 9 bases match TRBD1. The V gene's germline CDR1 is MNHNS and CDR2 SASEGT. The CDR3 has 20 residues. Trimming removed 3 bases from V and 7 bases from J; junction bases left unmatched: 19.